This T cell receptor beta chain was identified in a study of T cell changes during pregnancy in multiple sclerosis. Trimming removed 4 bases from V and 3 bases from J; junction bases left unmatched: 4. This CDR3 contains 14 residues. Germline CDR1 and CDR2: SGDLS and YYNGEE. Assay: immunoSEQ multiplex PCR; the TCRdb copy retains only in-frame clones and omits some. The sample lists some 42,000 clones, about 90% occurring once. This TCR came from a female donor with multiple sclerosis, enrolled in a pregnancy study. The chain joins TRBV9 to TRBJ1-1; the match to TRBD1 covers 9 bases. This specimen consisted of CD4+ T cells from peripheral blood mononuclear cells, obtained after pregnancy. The CDR3 DNA follows: TGTGCCAGCAGCTTTCGGACAGGGGACACTGAAGCTTTCTTT. It is translated as CASSFRTGDTEAFF.